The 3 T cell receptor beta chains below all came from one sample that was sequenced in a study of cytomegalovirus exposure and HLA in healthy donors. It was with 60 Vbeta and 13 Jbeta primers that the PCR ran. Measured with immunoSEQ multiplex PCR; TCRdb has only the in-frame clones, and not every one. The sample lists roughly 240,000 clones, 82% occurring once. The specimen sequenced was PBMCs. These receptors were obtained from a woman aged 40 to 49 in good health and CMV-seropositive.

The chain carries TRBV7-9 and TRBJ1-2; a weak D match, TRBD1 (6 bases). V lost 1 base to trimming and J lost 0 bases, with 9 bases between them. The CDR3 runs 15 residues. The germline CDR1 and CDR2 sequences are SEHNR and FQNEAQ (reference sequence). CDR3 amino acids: CASSLGTVANYGYTF. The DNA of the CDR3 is TGTGCCAGCAGCTTAGGGACAGTAGCTAACTATGGCTACACCTTC.

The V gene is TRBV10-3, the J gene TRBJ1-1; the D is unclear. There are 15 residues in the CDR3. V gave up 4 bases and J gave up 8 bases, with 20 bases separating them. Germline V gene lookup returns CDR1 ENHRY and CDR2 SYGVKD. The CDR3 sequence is CAISGRIKNSQEAFF. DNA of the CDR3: TGTGCCATCAGTGGAAGAATAAAGAATTCACAGGAAGCTTTCTTT.

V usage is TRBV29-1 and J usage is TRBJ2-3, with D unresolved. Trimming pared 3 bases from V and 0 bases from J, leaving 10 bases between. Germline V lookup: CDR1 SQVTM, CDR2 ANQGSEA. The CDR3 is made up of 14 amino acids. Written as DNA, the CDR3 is TGCAGCGTTGAGGGCCTACCTAGCACAGATACGCAGTATTTT. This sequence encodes CSVEGLPSTDTQYF.